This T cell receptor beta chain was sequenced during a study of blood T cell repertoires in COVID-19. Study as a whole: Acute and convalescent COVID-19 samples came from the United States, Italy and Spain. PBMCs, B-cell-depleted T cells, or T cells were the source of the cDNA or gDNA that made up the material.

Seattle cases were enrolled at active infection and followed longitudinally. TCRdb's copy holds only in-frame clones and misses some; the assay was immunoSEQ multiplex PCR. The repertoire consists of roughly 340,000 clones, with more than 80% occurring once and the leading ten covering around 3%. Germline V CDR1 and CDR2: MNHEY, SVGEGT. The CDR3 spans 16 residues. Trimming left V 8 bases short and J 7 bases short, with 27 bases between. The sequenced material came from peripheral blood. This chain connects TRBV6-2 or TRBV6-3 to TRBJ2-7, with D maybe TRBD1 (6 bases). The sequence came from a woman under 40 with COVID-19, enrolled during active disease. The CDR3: CASGLYRDKRRGEQYV. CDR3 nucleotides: TGTGCCAGCGGCCTTTACCGGGACAAGAGGCGTGGAGAGCAGTACGTC.